This record covers a single T cell receptor beta chain. The source of the sample is a study of blood T cell repertoires in COVID-19. Study-wide context: Acute and convalescent COVID-19 specimens originated in the United States, Italy and Spain.

The CDR3 has 13 amino acids. Germline lookup yields CDR1 MNHEY and CDR2 SVGAGI. The trim removed 5 bases at V and 3 bases at J, leaving 2 bases unmatched. Under the authors' procedure: Nucleated cell number was recorded as an estimate derived from reference gene primer amplification. Sequencing was performed with immunoSEQ multiplex PCR; in TCRdb, only in-frame clones are kept and a portion is missing. V and J calls and clone size are those listed in that table; D and trimming were worked out from the DNA. This repertoire shows 29,000 or so clones, 92% found once; its top ten account for around 2.2%.

The sample was peripheral blood. V is TRBV6-5 and J is TRBJ1-2, with TRBD1 identical over 8 bases. The source of this sequence is a man aged 45-65 years with active COVID-19. CDR3 bases: TGTGCCAGCAGTCCGGGACAGGACTATGGCTACACCTTC. Protein product: CASSPGQDYGYTF.